This record covers a single T cell receptor beta chain. The target antigen is unknown. This entry comes from a study of T cells in localized non-small cell lung cancer. Whole-study results and caveats: Adjacent uninvolved lung had the highest clonality, suggesting focused antigen responses. Because only a single region of the tumor was sequenced, heterogeneity remains possible.

The adjacent lung that was sampled lay at least 2 cm from the tumor margin and showed no atypia. Method: immunoSEQ multiplex PCR; TCRdb's copy keeps in-frame clones and lacks some. Found here are 2,100 or so clones, approximately 18% of them singletons; the top ten hold over 10%. This TCR came from a male donor aged 60 or over with stage I non-small cell lung cancer. The material was normal lung tissue next to the tumor, obtained before any cancer treatment.

CDR3 sequence: CASSQSQQSEKLFF. CDR3 in DNA: TGTGCCAGCAGCCAATCCCAACAGAGTGAAAAACTGTTTTTT. V and J are TRBV16 and TRBJ1-4; D is uncertain. This CDR3 region has 14 residues. Trimming removed 0 bases from V and 7 bases from J, with 9 bases in between. Germline CDR1 reads KGHSY; CDR2 reads FQNENV.